The clone carrying this TCR beta chain was detected a few times. Its antigen is not known. This specimen comes from a study of response to subunit inactivated influenza vaccine. CDR3 size: 15 residues. Trimming pared 0 bases from V and 1 base from J, leaving 10 bases between. The germline V gene has CDR1 SGHRS and CDR2 YFSETQ. Study results and caveats: Authors suggested seasonal influenza vaccinations each recruit few new T cells.

TCRdb independently ran MiXCR on the RT-PCR reads; one entry per CDR3 protein. The profile shows 700,000 to 900,000 distinct CDR3 sequences, 21% of them singletons. The sequenced sample was PBMCs from blood, obtained 5 days after vaccination. This chain links TRBV5-1 with TRBJ1-1; no reliable D call. The sequence derives from a man in his fifties or sixties who received an inactivated influenza vaccine. CDR3 loop: CASSLETVRNTEAFF. DNA of the CDR3: TGCGCCAGCAGCTTGGAAACAGTAAGGAACACTGAAGCTTTCTTT.